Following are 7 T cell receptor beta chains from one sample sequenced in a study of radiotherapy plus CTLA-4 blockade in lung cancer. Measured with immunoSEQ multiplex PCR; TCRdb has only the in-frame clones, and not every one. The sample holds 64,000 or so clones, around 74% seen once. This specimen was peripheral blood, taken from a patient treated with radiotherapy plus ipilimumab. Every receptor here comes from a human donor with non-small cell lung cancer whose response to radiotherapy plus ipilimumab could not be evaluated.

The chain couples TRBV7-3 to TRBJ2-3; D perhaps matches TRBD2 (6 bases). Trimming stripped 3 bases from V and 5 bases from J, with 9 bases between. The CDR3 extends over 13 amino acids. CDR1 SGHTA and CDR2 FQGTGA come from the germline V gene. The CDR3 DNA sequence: TGTGCCAGCAGCTTCCGGGGAGGAGATACGCAGTATTTT. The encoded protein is CASSFRGGDTQYF.

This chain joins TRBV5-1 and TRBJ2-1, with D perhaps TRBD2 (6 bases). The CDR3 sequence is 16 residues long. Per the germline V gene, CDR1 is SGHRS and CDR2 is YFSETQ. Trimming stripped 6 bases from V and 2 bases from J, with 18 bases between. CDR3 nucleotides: TGCGCCAGCAAGAATGATGGGGGGAAAACCTACAATGAGCAGTTCTTC. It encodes CASKNDGGKTYNEQFF.

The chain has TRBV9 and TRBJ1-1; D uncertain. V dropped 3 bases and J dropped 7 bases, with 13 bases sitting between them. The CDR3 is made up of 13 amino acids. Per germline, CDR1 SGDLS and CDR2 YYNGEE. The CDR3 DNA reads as TGTGCCAGCAGCGCTCCCTTGGGCTTTGAAGCTTTCTTT. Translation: CASSAPLGFEAFF.

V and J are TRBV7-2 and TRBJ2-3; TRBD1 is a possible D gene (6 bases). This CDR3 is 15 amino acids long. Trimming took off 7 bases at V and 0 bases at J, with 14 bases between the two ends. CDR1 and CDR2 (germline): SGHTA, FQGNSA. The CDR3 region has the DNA TGTGCCAGCATCGATGGGGGACATAGCACAGATACGCAGTATTTT. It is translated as CASIDGGHSTDTQYF.

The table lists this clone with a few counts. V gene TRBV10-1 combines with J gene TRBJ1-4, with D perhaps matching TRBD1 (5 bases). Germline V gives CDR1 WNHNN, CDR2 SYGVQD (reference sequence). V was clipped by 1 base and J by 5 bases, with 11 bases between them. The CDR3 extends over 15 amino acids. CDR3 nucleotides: TGCGCCAGCAGTGAGTGGAGGGACTCAAATGAAAAACTGTTTTTT. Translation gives CASSEWRDSNEKLFF.

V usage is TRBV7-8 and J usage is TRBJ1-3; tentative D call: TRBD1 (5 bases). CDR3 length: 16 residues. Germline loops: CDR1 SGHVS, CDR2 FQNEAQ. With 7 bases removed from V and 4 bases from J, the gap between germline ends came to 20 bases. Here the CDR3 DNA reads TGTGCCAGCATGGGGCCTGGAATAGGGTCGGGAAACACCATATATTTT. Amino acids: CASMGPGIGSGNTIYF.

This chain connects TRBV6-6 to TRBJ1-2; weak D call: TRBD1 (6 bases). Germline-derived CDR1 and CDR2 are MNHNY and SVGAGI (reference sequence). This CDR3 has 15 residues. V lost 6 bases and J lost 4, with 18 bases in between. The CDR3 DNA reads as TGTGCCAGCAGCCCGGGGGGGGCGGGGGGCTATGGCTACACCTTC. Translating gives CASSPGGAGGYGYTF.